A single sample is the source of the 2 T cell receptor beta chains below, sequenced in a study of CD8 T cells in ankylosing spondylitis. Study-wide results and caveats: Ankylosing spondylitis blood seemed to carry a telltale TCR beta motif made of about 8 highly homologous variants.

Their recognized antigens are unknown. Each CDR3 protein gets one entry after TCRdb re-called the 5' RACE reads with MiXCR. The table lists about 750,000 distinct CDR3 sequences, around a fifth of them singletons. The sequencing sample was made of blood, either unsorted or a sorted T cell fraction (not recorded which). Receptors were obtained from a male donor with ankylosing spondylitis.

The chain carries TRBV6-1 and TRBJ1-5, with unresolved D. Trimming stripped 4 bases from V and 0 bases from J, with 22 bases between. The CDR3 is made up of 19 amino acids. CDR1 and CDR2 (germline): MNHNS, SASEGT. CDR3 in amino acids: CASSGTISGRDRSNQPQHF. Written as DNA, the CDR3 is TGTGCCAGCAGTGGGACGATATCGGGCAGAGACCGTAGCAATCAGCCCCAGCATTTT.

The V and J genes are TRBV7-9 and TRBJ2-3; D is perhaps TRBD2 (6 bases). The ends were cut back, 1 base at V and 10 bases at J, with 12 bases in the middle. The CDR3 consists of 13 residues. Germline V gives CDR1 SEHNR, CDR2 FQNEAQ (reference sequence). CDR3 DNA: TGTGCCAGCAGCTTAGAGGGGACTTGGGCGCAGTATTTT. The encoded protein is CASSLEGTWAQYF.